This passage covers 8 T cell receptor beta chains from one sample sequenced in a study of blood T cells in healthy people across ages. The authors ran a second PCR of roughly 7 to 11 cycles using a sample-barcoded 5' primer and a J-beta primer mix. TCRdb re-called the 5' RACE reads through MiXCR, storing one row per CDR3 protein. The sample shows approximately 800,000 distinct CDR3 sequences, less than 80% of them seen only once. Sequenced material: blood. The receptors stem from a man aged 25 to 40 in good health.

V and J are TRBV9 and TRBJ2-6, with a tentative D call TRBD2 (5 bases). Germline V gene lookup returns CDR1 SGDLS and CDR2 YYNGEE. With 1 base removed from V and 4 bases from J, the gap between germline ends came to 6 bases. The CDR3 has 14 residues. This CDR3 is CASSVPGGANVLTF. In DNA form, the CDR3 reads TGTGCCAGCAGCGTACCGGGGGGGGCCAACGTCCTGACTTTC.

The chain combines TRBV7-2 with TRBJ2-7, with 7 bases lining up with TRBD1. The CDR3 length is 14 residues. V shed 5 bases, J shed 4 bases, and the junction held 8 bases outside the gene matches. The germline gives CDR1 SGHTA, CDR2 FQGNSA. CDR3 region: CASSQRTGLYEQYF. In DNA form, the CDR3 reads TGTGCCAGCAGCCAACGGACAGGCCTTTACGAGCAGTACTTC.

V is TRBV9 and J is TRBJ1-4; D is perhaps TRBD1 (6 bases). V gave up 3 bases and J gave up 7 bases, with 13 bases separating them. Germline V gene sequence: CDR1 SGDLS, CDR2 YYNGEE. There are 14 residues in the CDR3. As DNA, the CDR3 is TGTGCCAGCAGCGCCGCGGGGGCAGTTGAAAAACTGTTTTTT. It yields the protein CASSAAGAVEKLFF.

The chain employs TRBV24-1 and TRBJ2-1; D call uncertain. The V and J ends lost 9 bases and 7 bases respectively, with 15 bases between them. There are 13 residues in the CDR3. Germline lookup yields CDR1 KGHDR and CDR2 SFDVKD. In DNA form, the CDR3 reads TGTGCCACCCACGACGCAGTGCTTAATGAGCAGTTCTTC. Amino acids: CATHDAVLNEQFF.

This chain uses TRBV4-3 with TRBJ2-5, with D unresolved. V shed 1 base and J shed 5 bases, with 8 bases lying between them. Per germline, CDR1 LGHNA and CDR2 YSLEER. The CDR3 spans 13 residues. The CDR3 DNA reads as TGCGCCAGCAGCCAAGCCATGGAGGAGACCCAGTACTTC. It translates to CASSQAMEETQYF.

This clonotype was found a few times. Here the CDR3 DNA reads TGCAGTGCTAGGGCGGGACTACCTCGGGAGACCCAGTACTTC. Protein sequence: CSARAGLPRETQYF. The V gene is TRBV20-1, the J gene TRBJ2-5, with 7 bases that match TRBD2. CDR3 length: 14 amino acids. Germline CDR1 and CDR2: DFQATT and SNEGSKA (reference sequence). The V gene end was trimmed by 3 bases and the J gene end by 5 bases; junction bases not matched to a gene: 9.

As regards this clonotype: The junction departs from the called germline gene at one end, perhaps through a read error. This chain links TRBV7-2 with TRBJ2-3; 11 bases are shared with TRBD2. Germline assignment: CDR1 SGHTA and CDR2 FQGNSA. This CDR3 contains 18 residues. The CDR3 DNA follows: TGTGCCAGCAGCTTAGGCGAGATAGCGGGGGGGAGGACAGATACGCGGTATTTT. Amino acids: CASSLGEIAGGRTDTRYF.

CDR3 sequence (DNA): TGTGCCAGCAGCTACCGGGGACAGACCAACTACGAGCAGTACTTC. It codes for CASSYRGQTNYEQYF. V gene TRBV7-9 combines with J gene TRBJ2-7; TRBD1 agrees at 7 bases. V gave up 4 bases and J gave up 3 bases; unmatched junction bases: 9. Germline loops: CDR1 SEHNR, CDR2 FQNEAQ (reference sequence). The CDR3 is made up of 15 amino acids.